The 31 T cell receptor beta chains below come from one sample, sequenced in a study of shared clonotypes between healthy human individuals. Repertoires were generated with immunoSEQ multiplex PCR, while TCRdb's copy carries only in-frame clones and drops some. The sample contains about 660,000 clones, roughly 70% of which appear only once. Sequencing was done on a sample of memory CD4+ T cells sorted from blood. Regarding subset: CD45RA-negative fraction. Receptors were obtained from a woman aged 30 to 39 in good health.

CDR3 sequence: CSVRGTADNEQFF. Here the CDR3 DNA reads TGCAGCGTTCGTGGGACGGCGGACAATGAGCAGTTCTTC. J is TRBJ2-1 and V is TRBV29-1, with D perhaps being TRBD1 or TRBD2 (5 bases each). The germline V and J ends were trimmed by 5 bases and 5 bases, with 13 bases remaining between them. In germline, CDR1 is SQVTM, CDR2 ANQGSEA. CDR3 length: 13 residues.

The chain carries TRBV19 and TRBJ2-1, with 11 nucleotides matching TRBD2. V was pared by 6 bases and J by 5 bases, with 6 bases of the junction left unmatched. The CDR3 has 15 amino acids. Germline V gene data show CDR1 as LNHDA and CDR2 as SQIVND (reference sequence). The CDR3 reads CASRTGTSGNNEQFF. The CDR3 DNA is TGTGCCAGTAGGACGGGGACTAGCGGTAACAATGAGCAGTTCTTC.

V and J are TRBV7-2 and TRBJ1-2; D call uncertain. Germline values: CDR1 SGHTA, CDR2 FQGNSA. The CDR3 totals 15 residues. Trimming removed 5 bases from V and 7 bases from J, with 20 bases in between. The CDR3 nucleotides are TGTGCCAGCAGCCCCCCGACTTTACGTCGGCGTGGCTACACCTTC. Its protein product is CASSPPTLRRRGYTF. Complete variable domain (other parts from reference TRBV7-2 and TRBJ1-2): GAGVSQSPSNKVTEKGKDVELRCDPISGHTALYWYRQSLGQGLEFLIYFQGNSAPDKSGLPSDRFSAERTGGSVSTLTIQRTQQEDSAVYLCASSPPTLRRRGYTFGSGTRLTVV.

The sample holds a few counts of this clone. V and J are TRBV19 and TRBJ1-1, with a possible D match to TRBD1 (5 bases). The V gene lost 0 bases and the J gene lost 5 bases, with 16 bases spanning the gap. CDR1 and CDR2 from the germline V gene are LNHDA and SQIVND (reference sequence). There are 16 residues in the CDR3. The CDR3 DNA is TGTGCCAGTAGTATAGATCGGGGGACGAAGAGGACTGAAGCTTTCTTT. This gives the protein CASSIDRGTKRTEAFF.

The V gene is TRBV27, the J gene TRBJ1-1; D is undetermined. CDR1 is MNHEY, CDR2 SMNVEV, per germline (reference sequence). The CDR3 spans 12 residues. V was trimmed by 8 bases and J by 7 bases, leaving 14 bases between them. Written as DNA, the CDR3 is TGTGCCAGCGGGCATACAGAAATTGAAGCTTTCTTT. Protein sequence: CASGHTEIEAFF.

The V call is TRBV2, the J call TRBJ2-7; D remains ambiguous. Germline V gene data show CDR1 as SNHLY and CDR2 as FYNNEI. There are 14 residues in the CDR3. V gave up 7 bases and J gave up 0 bases, with 13 bases separating them. The CDR3 coding sequence is TGTGCCAGCATCCGACTTTTTCTCTCCTACGAGCAGTACTTC. It is translated as CASIRLFLSYEQYF.

This chain joins TRBV28 and TRBJ2-5, with 11 positions matching TRBD1. Losses at the gene ends were 6 bases for V and 5 bases for J; bases not matched to a gene: 8. Per germline, CDR1 MDHEN and CDR2 SYDVKM. The CDR3 extends over 15 amino acids. CDR3 DNA: TGTGCCAGCAGGTCGGGACAGGGGGGGTTGGAGACCCAGTACTTC. Translating gives CASRSGQGGLETQYF.

This clone occurred a few times. This chain links TRBV6-5 with TRBJ2-1; 13 bases fit TRBD2. This CDR3 comprises 15 residues. Germline V gives CDR1 MNHEY, CDR2 SVGAGI. Trimming at V came to 7 bases and at J to 5 bases, leaving 5 bases not matched to a gene. CDR3 DNA: TGTGCCAGCAACAAGGGACTAGCGGGACACAATGAGCAGTTCTTC. It yields the protein CASNKGLAGHNEQFF.

J is TRBJ2-7 and V is TRBV4-2; 7 bases line up with TRBD2. The CDR3 is made up of 15 amino acids. From germline, CDR1 is LGHNA and CDR2 YNFKEQ. The V gene end was trimmed by 0 bases and the J gene end by 4 bases; junction bases not matched to a gene: 6. Here the CDR3 reads CASSQDGAGAYEQYF. The CDR3 nucleotides read TGTGCCAGCAGCCAAGATGGCGCGGGAGCGTACGAGCAGTACTTC.

The CDR3 spells CASSARVAGFSYNEQFF. The CDR3 DNA follows: TGTGCCAGTAGTGCCCGGGTAGCGGGTTTCTCCTACAATGAGCAGTTCTTC. The chain links TRBV19 to TRBJ2-1; 7 bases fit TRBD2. After removal of 5 bases from V and 0 bases from J, the junction contained 10 bases not matched to a gene. Germline lookup yields CDR1 LNHDA and CDR2 SQIVND (reference sequence). This CDR3 contains 17 residues.

The chain recombines TRBV7-9 with TRBJ2-7; the match to TRBD1 covers 7 bases. V was pared by 5 bases and J by 2 bases, with 6 bases of the junction left unmatched. Germline lookup yields CDR1 SEHNR and CDR2 FQNEAQ (reference sequence). The CDR3 is 14 residues long. CDR3 bases: TGTGCCAGCAGCCCTACAGGGGCCACCTACGAGCAGTACTTC. Protein product: CASSPTGATYEQYF.

The chain carries TRBV9 and TRBJ2-1; perhaps D is TRBD1 or TRBD2 (6 bases each). The CDR3 is 14 amino acids. The V and J ends lost 0 bases and 3 bases respectively, with 7 bases between them. The germline gives CDR1 SGDLS, CDR2 YYNGEE. CDR3 residues: CASSVEGGYNEQFF. In nucleotides, the CDR3 is TGTGCCAGCAGCGTAGAGGGGGGCTACAATGAGCAGTTCTTC. Drawing the rest from reference TRBV9 and TRBJ2-1, the complete variable domain is DSGVTQTPKHLITATGQRVTLRCSPRSGDLSVYWYQQSLDQGLQFLIQYYNGEERAKGNILERFSAQQFPDLHSELNLSSLELGDSALYFCASSVEGGYNEQFFGPGTRLTVL.

This rearrangement joins TRBV15 to TRBJ1-2, with TRBD1 as a possible D gene (6 bases). CDR3 length: 15 amino acids. The germline V gene encodes CDR1 LNHNV and CDR2 YYDKDF (reference sequence). Trimming shortened V by 3 bases and J by 2 bases, and 13 bases separated the two germline ends. The CDR3 here is CATSRDRTTNYGYTF. CDR3 coding DNA: TGTGCCACCAGCAGGGACAGAACTACAAACTATGGCTACACCTTC.

The rearrangement joins TRBV14 to TRBJ2-1; 9 nucleotides match TRBD1. Germline lookup yields CDR1 SGHDN and CDR2 FVKESK. CDR3 length: 17 residues. V shed 5 bases, J shed 0 bases, and the junction held 8 bases outside the gene matches. The CDR3 region has the DNA TGTGCCAGCAGCGCTGACAGGGGGATTAGCTCCTACAATGAGCAGTTCTTC. The encoded protein is CASSADRGISSYNEQFF.

The V and J genes are TRBV4-1 and TRBJ2-5; TRBD2 matches 8 bases. Germline loops: CDR1 MGHRA, CDR2 YSYEKL. J lost 4 bases, V lost 2 bases, and 3 bases had no gene match. CDR3 length: 14 residues. CDR3 bases: TGCGCCAGCAGCCAATCTACTAGCGGAGAGACCCAGTACTTC. This translates into CASSQSTSGETQYF.

The chain is built from TRBV28 and TRBJ1-4; TRBD1 matches 8 bases. The CDR3 length is 17 residues. From germline, CDR1 is MDHEN and CDR2 SYDVKM. Trimming removed 3 bases from V and 0 bases from J; junction bases left unmatched: 6. CDR3 coding DNA: TGTGCCAGCAGTTTGTTCGGACAGGGAGCAACTAATGAAAAACTGTTTTTT. Translating gives CASSLFGQGATNEKLFF.

The gene calls are TRBV6-1 and TRBJ2-7; 8 bases are shared with TRBD1. Germline-derived CDR1 and CDR2 are MNHNS and SASEGT. V was pared by 2 bases and J by 6 bases, with 0 bases of the junction left unmatched. There are 12 residues in the CDR3. DNA for the CDR3: TGTGCCAGCAGTGAAACAGGGGGCGAGCAGTACTTC. This encodes CASSETGGEQYF.

The V call is TRBV28, the J call TRBJ1-2, with D possibly matching TRBD1 (5 bases). The ends were cut back, 5 bases at V and 2 bases at J, with 9 bases in the middle. CDR3 length: 13 amino acids. In germline, CDR1 is MDHEN, CDR2 SYDVKM. The CDR3 here is CASSGGDNYGYTF. The CDR3, as DNA: TGTGCCAGCAGTGGAGGGGACAACTATGGCTACACCTTC.

In this sample, this clone turned up a few times. J is TRBJ2-7 and V is TRBV27; 8 bases map to TRBD2. Germline lookup yields CDR1 MNHEY and CDR2 SMNVEV (reference sequence). Losses at the gene ends were 5 bases for V and 7 bases for J; bases not matched to a gene: 7. This CDR3 has 13 residues. CDR3 protein: CASSASLAAEQYF. CDR3 in DNA: TGTGCCAGCAGTGCCTCACTAGCGGCTGAGCAGTACTTC.

The chain employs TRBV29-1 and TRBJ2-2, with TRBD2 as a possible D gene (6 bases). The CDR3 is 14 residues long. Germline CDR1 and CDR2: SQVTM and ANQGSEA. The V end lost 1 base, the J end lost 6 bases, and 12 bases lay between the germline ends. The CDR3 here is CSVEGSSGAGELFF. The CDR3 nucleotides read TGCAGCGTTGAAGGGTCATCGGGAGCCGGGGAGCTGTTTTTT.

This chain links TRBV4-2 with TRBJ1-1; D is possibly TRBD1 (5 bases). The CDR3 runs 15 residues. Per the germline V gene, CDR1 is LGHNA and CDR2 is YNFKEQ. The V end lost 0 bases, the J end lost 10 bases, and 18 bases lay between the germline ends. The DNA for the CDR3 is TGTGCCAGCAGCCAAGATAAGGGCCCCCGACAGAGAGCTTTCTTT. Amino acid sequence: CASSQDKGPRQRAFF.

The V gene is TRBV19, the J gene TRBJ2-2, with D perhaps being TRBD1 or TRBD2 (6 bases each). Germline values: CDR1 LNHDA, CDR2 SQIVND (reference sequence). The CDR3 has 16 amino acids. Trimming cost V 6 bases and J 1 base, with 15 bases left between them. The CDR3 DNA is TGTGCCAGTAGGCCTTTGGAGGGGGTGAACACCGGGGAGCTGTTTTTT. This translates into CASRPLEGVNTGELFF.

DNA for the CDR3: TGTGCCAGCAGCTTTCAGGGTCGAAACACTGAAGCTTTCTTT. Translating gives CASSFQGRNTEAFF. This chain joins TRBV7-2 and TRBJ1-1, with D perhaps matching TRBD1 (5 bases). This CDR3 comprises 14 residues. Germline V gene lookup returns CDR1 SGHTA and CDR2 FQGNSA. Trimming stripped 3 bases from V and 2 bases from J, with 10 bases between. Combining the CDR3 with reference TRBV7-2 and TRBJ1-1 gives the whole variable domain GAGVSQSPSNKVTEKGKDVELRCDPISGHTALYWYRQSLGQGLEFLIYFQGNSAPDKSGLPSDRFSAERTGGSVSTLTIQRTQQEDSAVYLCASSFQGRNTEAFFGQGTRLTVV.

This sequence joins TRBV11-2 and TRBJ1-2; D possibly corresponds to TRBD1 (5 bases). This CDR3 spans 17 amino acids. CDR1 and CDR2 (germline): SGHAT, FQNNGV. V lost 4 bases and J lost 6, with 24 bases in between. CDR3 sequence reads: CASSWEVYGARTDGYTF. In DNA, the CDR3 is TGTGCCAGCAGCTGGGAGGTTTACGGGGCTCGTACGGATGGCTACACCTTC. Full variable domain (rest looked up from reference TRBV11-2 and TRBJ1-2): EAGVAQSPRYKIIEKRQSVAFWCNPISGHATLYWYQQILGQGPKLLIQFQNNGVVDDSQLPKDRFSAERLKGVDSTLKIQPAKLEDSAVYLCASSWEVYGARTDGYTFGSGTRLTVV.

V gene TRBV15 combines with J gene TRBJ2-5; 10 bases fit TRBD2. Germline values: CDR1 LNHNV, CDR2 YYDKDF (reference sequence). The V gene end was trimmed by 9 bases and the J gene end by 5 bases; junction bases not matched to a gene: 9. This CDR3 region has 14 residues. CDR3 sequence: CATGSAGGTETQYF. The CDR3 nucleotides are TGTGCCACTGGTTCAGCGGGAGGGACTGAGACCCAGTACTTC.

This clone has more than one count but fewer than ten. The chain couples TRBV7-8 to TRBJ1-3; 8 bases align to TRBD1. This CDR3 comprises 16 residues. CDR1 is SGHVS and CDR2 is FQNEAQ in the germline V gene. V lost 5 bases and J lost 4; bases outside the gene matches: 10. Here the CDR3 DNA reads TGTGCCAGCAGCCCCTCTCAGGGGGCAGGAGGAAACACCATATATTTT. Protein sequence: CASSPSQGAGGNTIYF.

The V call is TRBV5-6, the J call TRBJ2-2, with 8 bases matching TRBD2. The germline V gene encodes CDR1 SGHDT and CDR2 YYEEEE. Unmatched junction bases numbered 4, after V lost 7 bases and J lost 5 bases. The CDR3 covers 13 residues. CDR3 loop: CASGTRVTGELFF. The CDR3, as DNA: TGTGCCAGCGGGACTAGGGTGACCGGGGAGCTGTTTTTT. Combining the CDR3 with reference TRBV5-6 and TRBJ2-2 gives the whole variable domain DAGVTQSPTHLIKTRGQQVTLRCSPKSGHDTVSWYQQALGQGPQFIFQYYEEEERQRGNFPDRFSGHQFPNYSSELNVNALLLGDSALYLCASGTRVTGELFFGEGSRLTVL.

V usage is TRBV7-9 and J usage is TRBJ2-7, with D maybe TRBD1 (6 bases). Trimming stripped 6 bases from V and 7 bases from J, with 25 bases between. Germline V gene lookup returns CDR1 SEHNR and CDR2 FQNEAQ (reference sequence). The CDR3 length is 16 residues. CDR3 DNA: TGTGCCAGCAGGCCAACCGGTGGGGGCCGGACGGGAGAGCAGTACTTC. Amino acid sequence: CASRPTGGGRTGEQYF.

This clone has a handful of counts. The V and J genes are TRBV5-5 and TRBJ2-7; 11 nucleotides agree with TRBD2. This CDR3 region has 17 residues. Germline V gene lookup returns CDR1 SGHKS and CDR2 YYEKEE (reference sequence). V dropped 6 bases and J dropped 5; count of bases not matched to a gene: 16. DNA of the CDR3: TGTGCCAGCACCCGGACCTTTCTAGCGGGAGGCGGGAACGAGCAGTACTTC. Its translation: CASTRTFLAGGGNEQYF.

V is TRBV10-2 and J is TRBJ2-3; D remains unclear. The V gene's germline CDR1 is WSHSY and CDR2 SAAADI. V shed 0 bases and J shed 2 bases, with 12 bases lying between them. The CDR3 is 16 amino acids. For the CDR3, the DNA is TGCGCCAGCAGTGAGTCGAATGCCTACCTCACAGATACGCAGTATTTT. This encodes CASSESNAYLTDTQYF.

The V gene is TRBV19, the J gene TRBJ2-3; maybe TRBD2 (6 bases). V was clipped by 5 bases and J by 2 bases, with 11 bases between them. Germline CDR1 reads LNHDA; CDR2 reads SQIVND (reference sequence). This CDR3 contains 14 residues. CDR3 coding DNA: TGTGCCAGTAGTGGAGGGAGAACCACAGATACGCAGTATTTT. This codes for CASSGGRTTDTQYF.